This T cell receptor beta chain was sequenced for a study of CD8 T cells in Susac syndrome. The overall study: The Susac syndrome patients were therapy-naive, on corticosteroids, or on intravenous immunoglobulin alone at blood draw. Notes on the study in general: Clonal expansion was missing from Susac syndrome CD4+ T cell repertoires.

With respect to this clonotype: Its specificity is unknown.

The RNA, roughly 0.45 to 1 ug, was put through reverse transcription using random hexamers. A multiplex approach, immunoSEQ multiplex PCR, amplified TCR beta CDR3 across 54 Vbeta and 13 Jbeta. TCRdb processed the immunoSEQ multiplex PCR reads anew with MiXCR; each CDR3 protein has one entry. The sample includes some 150,000 distinct CDR3 sequences, 95% of them seen just once. From germline, CDR1 is GTSNPN and CDR2 SVGIG (reference sequence). The CDR3 runs 12 residues. Trimming took 4 bases from V and 11 from J, leaving 17 bases between them. The chain employs TRBV30 and TRBJ1-1; the D is unclear. Input material: CD4+ T cells from PBMCs. The receptor was isolated from a human donor with Susac syndrome. The CDR3 nucleotides read TGTGCCTGGACCGCTACCAGCCGGTGGGCTTTCTTT. Translation: CAWTATSRWAFF.